What follows describes a single T cell receptor beta chain. Its antigen is as yet unknown. The V end lost 0 bases, the J end lost 7 bases, and 15 bases lay between the germline ends. Germline V gene lookup returns CDR1 LGHDT and CDR2 YNNKEL (reference sequence). The length of the CDR3 is 15 residues. The protocol was immunoSEQ multiplex PCR, while the TCRdb copy is restricted to in-frame clones and leaves out a portion. The sample yields roughly 380,000 clones, approximately 88% seen once. The treatment here: around 19 received Ad26.COV2.S at low or high dose, single or two shots; about 5 received placebo; per-sample allocation not given. Collection of the samples took place on day 63 after the first injection of vaccine or placebo. The source of the sample is a study of Ad26.COV2.S vaccination and SARS-CoV-2 variants. Findings of the study overall: With respect to non-spike TCR breadth, vaccine and placebo recipients were similar.

The V call is TRBV3-1 (or the pseudogene TRBV3-2), the J call TRBJ1-1; no firm D call. The receptor's source is a person aged 18 to 65 who received the Ad26.COV2.S COVID-19 vaccine or a placebo. The sequencing here drew on peripheral blood, taken in a trial of Ad26.COV2.S vaccine versus placebo. CDR3 DNA sequence: TGTGCCAGCAGCCAAGATTGGATGACTCAGAATGAAGCTTTCTTT. Protein: CASSQDWMTQNEAFF.